This passage covers 23 T cell receptor beta chains from one sample sequenced in a study of blood T cells in healthy people across ages (dated by TCRdb to the mid-2010s). The receptor library was made with 5' RACE. For sequencing, an Illumina HiSeq 2500 was employed. A second PCR of roughly 7 to 11 cycles was performed with a sample-barcoded 5' primer and a J-beta primer mix. TCRdb reprocessing: public reads trimmed at Q25 with fastp, clones called with MiXCR, in-frame beta chains kept. Each entry is one CDR3 protein sequence, shown with its most common DNA and genes. In this sample the table shows 380,000 or so distinct CDR3 sequences, 50% to 60% of which occur a single time. The ten largest clones take up around 53% of the sample. The sequenced sample was blood. The receptor source for this set is a man in his 60s in good health.

J is TRBJ2-2 and V is TRBV11-2, with D perhaps matching TRBD2 (7 bases). The CDR3 runs to 16 residues. V was shortened by 6 bases and J by 4 bases, with 18 bases between the two germline ends. Germline values: CDR1 SGHAT, CDR2 FQNNGV. CDR3 residues: CASRPLRGGFTGELFF. CDR3 nucleotide sequence: TGTGCCAGCAGACCCCTGAGGGGGGGCTTCACCGGGGAGCTGTTTTTT. The full variable domain, rest sourced from reference TRBV11-2 and TRBJ2-2, is EAGVAQSPRYKIIEKRQSVAFWCNPISGHATLYWYQQILGQGPKLLIQFQNNGVVDDSQLPKDRFSAERLKGVDSTLKIQPAKLEDSAVYLCASRPLRGGFTGELFFGEGSRLTVL.

V gene TRBV7-9 combines with J gene TRBJ2-5, with a tentative D call TRBD2 (6 bases). Germline-derived CDR1 and CDR2 are SEHNR and FQNEAQ (reference sequence). V lost 4 bases and J lost 11, with 20 bases in between. The CDR3 spans 14 residues. Here the CDR3 reads CASSSGTTVGGQYF. The CDR3 bases are TGTGCCAGCAGCTCCGGGACGACTGTTGGGGGGCAGTACTTC.

J is TRBJ2-5 and V is TRBV29-1, with 8 bases that match TRBD1. With V trimmed by 6 bases and J by 1 base, 1 base remained unmatched. This CDR3 spans 12 amino acids. CDR1 SQVTM and CDR2 ANQGSEA come from the germline V gene. The CDR3, as DNA: TGCAGCGTAGACAGGGGCCAAGAGACCCAGTACTTC. Its protein product is CSVDRGQETQYF.

This clonotype was detected a few times. V gene TRBV20-1 combines with J gene TRBJ2-5; 9 nucleotides line up with TRBD1. The CDR3 has 17 residues. J was trimmed by 2 bases and V by 4 bases; bases with no gene match: 14. Germline loops: CDR1 DFQATT, CDR2 SNEGSKA (reference sequence). CDR3: CSANLARGQGVQETQYF. Written as DNA, the CDR3 is TGCAGTGCTAACCTCGCCCGGGGACAGGGTGTTCAAGAGACCCAGTACTTC.

J is TRBJ2-5 and V is TRBV6-5, with 8 bases lining up with TRBD1. Germline V gives CDR1 MNHEY, CDR2 SVGAGI. With 2 bases clipped from V and 5 bases from J, the junction kept 7 bases outside the gene matches. The CDR3 extends over 15 amino acids. CDR3 amino acids: CASSYTQGVGETQYF. CDR3 sequence (DNA): TGTGCCAGCAGTTACACACAGGGGGTAGGGGAGACCCAGTACTTC.

This clonotype is a singleton in its sample. The rearrangement uses TRBV11-1 and TRBJ2-1; the match to TRBD2 covers 15 bases. Trimming at V came to 4 bases and at J to 3 bases, leaving 10 bases not matched to a gene. Germline CDR1 is SGHAT and CDR2 is FQDESV (reference sequence). This CDR3 is built from 19 residues. The CDR3 DNA is TGTGCCAGCAGCTCAACCCCCGGGACTAGCGGGGGGATCTACAATGAGCAGTTCTTC. The encoded protein is CASSSTPGTSGGIYNEQFF. Full variable domain (outside the CDR3, taken from reference TRBV11-1 and TRBJ2-1): EAEVAQSPRYKITEKSQAVAFWCDPISGHATLYWYRQILGQGPELLVQFQDESVVDDSQLPKDRFSAERLKGVDSTLKIQPAELGDSAMYLCASSSTPGTSGGIYNEQFFGPGTRLTVL.

The V gene is TRBV20-1, the J gene TRBJ2-3, with D unresolved. The V end was cut by 5 bases, the J end by 0 bases, with 12 bases between. CDR1 DFQATT and CDR2 SNEGSKA come from the germline V gene (reference sequence). The CDR3 runs to 14 residues. The CDR3 is CSAVGETSTDTQYF. CDR3 bases: TGCAGTGCTGTGGGTGAGACTAGCACAGATACGCAGTATTTT.

This chain connects TRBV5-1 to TRBJ2-6; D is ambiguous. V was cut by 0 bases and J by 0 bases, with 13 bases left in between. CDR1 and CDR2 from the germline V gene are SGHRS and YFSETQ. The CDR3 is 18 amino acids. The CDR3 sequence: CASSLGPAGSSGANVLTF. Here the CDR3 DNA reads TGCGCCAGCAGCTTGGGGCCCGCAGGTAGCTCTGGGGCCAACGTCCTGACTTTC.

This chain connects TRBV29-1 to TRBJ2-3; 9 bases agree with TRBD2. The CDR3 runs to 14 residues. The V segment lost 4 bases and the J segment 2 bases; nucleotides outside the gene matches: 4. The germline V gene has CDR1 SQVTM and CDR2 ANQGSEA. In DNA, the CDR3 is TGCAGCGTTGCGGCTAGCGGGAACACAGATACGCAGTATTTT. Amino acids: CSVAASGNTDTQYF.

As DNA, the CDR3 is TGCGCCAGCAGCTTGGGAGAGGGCCCGCGGAACACTGAAGCTTTCTTT. Protein: CASSLGEGPRNTEAFF. The V call is TRBV5-1, the J call TRBJ1-1, with D uncertain. CDR1 is SGHRS, CDR2 YFSETQ, per germline. Trimming left V 0 bases short and J 1 base short, with 13 bases between. CDR3 length: 16 residues.

The genes are TRBV15 and TRBJ2-1; 12 nucleotides agree with TRBD2. Germline CDR1 reads LNHNV; CDR2 reads YYDKDF (reference sequence). The ends lost 4 bases at V and 8 bases at J; junction bases unmatched: 3. This CDR3 comprises 14 residues. This CDR3 is CATSTRLAGDEQFF. CDR3 coding DNA: TGTGCCACCAGCACCAGACTAGCGGGAGATGAGCAGTTCTTC.

V is TRBV5-1 and J is TRBJ1-3, with D unresolved. V was clipped by 0 bases and J by 0 bases, with 7 bases between them. The germline gives CDR1 SGHRS, CDR2 YFSETQ. The length of the CDR3 is 15 residues. CDR3 DNA sequence: TGCGCCAGCAGCTTGGTTCCGTTCTCTGGAAACACCATATATTTT. Protein sequence: CASSLVPFSGNTIYF.

This rearrangement joins TRBV6-5 to TRBJ2-5; TRBD2 matches at 8 bases. V was clipped by 4 bases and J by 4 bases; unmatched bases: 5. This CDR3 is 14 amino acids long. The germline V gene encodes CDR1 MNHEY and CDR2 SVGAGI. CDR3 loop: CASSFGTRVETQYF. DNA for the CDR3: TGTGCCAGCAGTTTCGGGACTAGGGTAGAGACCCAGTACTTC.

The V and J genes are TRBV5-8 and TRBJ1-5, with TRBD1 matching over 9 bases. The V segment lost 5 bases and the J segment 0 bases; nucleotides outside the gene matches: 6. CDR3 length: 16 amino acids. Germline V gene lookup returns CDR1 SGHTS and CDR2 YDEGEE. CDR3 amino acids: CASSYRGLGSNQPQHF. The CDR3 bases are TGTGCCAGCAGTTACAGGGGGCTGGGTAGCAATCAGCCCCAGCATTTT. Drawing the rest from reference TRBV5-8 and TRBJ1-5, the complete variable domain is EAGVTQSPTHLIKTRGQQATLRCSPISGHTSVYWYQQALGLGLQFLLWYDEGEERNRGNFPPRFSGRQFPNYSSELNVNALELEDSALYLCASSYRGLGSNQPQHFGDGTRLSIL.

This clonotype was seen a handful of times. V and J are TRBV11-2 and TRBJ2-5; 12 positions match TRBD2. The CDR3 length is 18 residues. Unmatched junction bases numbered 14, after V lost 4 bases and J lost 5 bases. Germline CDR1 SGHAT, CDR2 FQNNGV. This CDR3 reads CASSSKSLAGGPSETQYF. Here the CDR3 DNA reads TGTGCCAGCAGCTCCAAATCGCTAGCGGGGGGGCCTAGTGAGACCCAGTACTTC.

This clonotype has more than one count but fewer than ten. This chain uses TRBV5-1 with TRBJ1-2; a weak D match, TRBD1 (6 bases). CDR3 length: 14 amino acids. Looked up from germline, CDR1 is SGHRS and CDR2 is YFSETQ. Trimming cost V 4 bases and J 2 bases, with 12 bases left between them. The CDR3 protein is CASSRGGGNYGYTF. DNA of the CDR3: TGCGCCAGCAGCCGCGGAGGGGGAAACTATGGCTACACCTTC.

The chain is built from TRBV5-1 and TRBJ2-7; D is ambiguous. Deletions cut 5 bases from V and 1 base from J, with 13 bases between. The CDR3 length is 14 residues. Germline CDR1 SGHRS, CDR2 YFSETQ. CDR3 loop: CASRPEVTSYEQYF. In DNA form, the CDR3 reads TGCGCCAGCAGGCCAGAGGTCACGTCCTACGAGCAGTACTTC.

This clonotype was seen more than once but under ten times. The chain employs TRBV6-1 and TRBJ2-7, with TRBD1 identical over 11 bases. The CDR3 runs to 14 residues. V shed 4 bases, J shed 5 bases, and the junction held 4 bases outside the gene matches. Germline assignment: CDR1 MNHNS and CDR2 SASEGT. The CDR3 spells CASSAGTGGDEQYF. As DNA, the CDR3 is TGTGCCAGCAGTGCCGGGACAGGGGGAGACGAGCAGTACTTC.

The genes are TRBV25-1 and TRBJ2-5; 10 bases agree with TRBD1. Germline CDR1 and CDR2: MGHDK and SYGVNS. The CDR3 sequence is 15 residues long. J lost 4 bases, V lost 0 bases, and 2 bases had no gene match. The CDR3 loop reads CASSEYRTGGETQYF. For the CDR3, the DNA is TGTGCCAGCAGTGAATATCGGACAGGGGGAGAGACCCAGTACTTC.

This chain joins TRBV10-2 and TRBJ2-7; no definite D call. The CDR3 has 15 residues. Trimming cost V 3 bases and J 2 bases, with 14 bases left between them. Germline lookup yields CDR1 WSHSY and CDR2 SAAADI. CDR3 residues: CASSDPWGRAYEQYF. In nucleotides, the CDR3 is TGCGCCAGCAGTGACCCGTGGGGTAGGGCCTACGAGCAGTACTTC.

This clonotype was counted only a few times. A much bigger clone sits one base away, suggesting this may be a read error. This chain links TRBV11-3 with TRBJ2-4; 10 nucleotides line up with TRBD1. The J call may be faulty, since TRBJ2-7 better matches the DNA end. From germline, CDR1 is SGHNT and CDR2 YENEEA. The CDR3 loop spans 13 amino acids. CDR3 in amino acids: CASSRDRGDEQYF. CDR3 DNA sequence: TGTGCCAGCAGCCGGGACAGGGGTGACGAGCAGTACTTC.

The genes are TRBV7-9 and TRBJ2-4; unclear D gene. The assigned J gene may be wrong: the sequence end matches TRBJ2-7 better. This CDR3 region has 15 residues. CDR1 SEHNR and CDR2 FQNEAQ come from the germline V gene (reference sequence). Written as DNA, the CDR3 is TGTGCCAGCAGCTTGGCTGGGCCACTTACCTACGAGCAGTACTTC. Amino acids: CASSLAGPLTYEQYF.

The chain links TRBV29-1 to TRBJ2-7; D is possibly TRBD1 (5 bases). The CDR3 is 13 residues long. V was pared by 7 bases and J by 2 bases, with 15 bases between. Germline CDR1 reads SQVTM; CDR2 reads ANQGSEA. CDR3 loop: CSALGQGTYEQYF. The DNA for the CDR3 is TGCAGCGCCTTGGGCCAGGGTACCTACGAGCAGTACTTC.